This T cell receptor (beta chain) was identified during a study of T-cell memory formation after mild COVID-19. This clonotype was recorded at least ten times. The antigen remains undetermined. Study-wide results and limits: CD4/CD8 balance held among clones contracting day 15 to 85, and later expanders leaned CD4+.

MiXCR, applied by TCRdb to the 5' RACE reads, yields one record per CDR3 protein. The sample consists of approximately 260,000 distinct CDR3 sequences, 15% to 20% of them appearing once. The V and J ends lost 8 bases and 1 base respectively, with 3 bases between them. This CDR3 comprises 11 residues. CDR1 is MNHEY, CDR2 SVGAGI, per germline. The sequence came from a man between 18 and 35 years old who had mild COVID-19 (a few samples of this study predate the infection). Cell type and time point are not known. The material sequenced was PBMCs or a T cell subset sorted from them (not recorded which). The chain combines TRBV6-5 with TRBJ2-4; D ambiguous. The CDR3 spells CASAAKNIQYF. Written as DNA, the CDR3 is TGTGCCAGCGCGGCCAAAAACATTCAGTACTTC.